This TCR beta chain was sequenced during a study of T cell responses to AZD1222 COVID-19 vaccine. Only in-frame clones appear in the TCRdb table, and some are missing; sequencing was by immunoSEQ multiplex PCR. The sample records some 140,000 clones, around nine tenths being singletons. General study findings and limits: Recipients of AZD1222 seropositive at baseline numbered only six or seven.

As for this clone: Antigen unknown.

Germline CDR1 is MNHEY and CDR2 is SMNVEV (reference sequence). The CDR3 has 19 residues. V dropped 3 bases and J dropped 0 bases, with 22 bases sitting between them. The TCR originated in an adult in good health. This specimen was peripheral blood, taken on day 0 of AZD1222 vaccination. The chain recombines TRBV27 with TRBJ2-3; D gene uncertain. CDR3 sequence reads: CASSFLPSGFRPSTDTQYF. The CDR3 DNA is TGTGCCAGCAGTTTTCTCCCCTCGGGTTTTAGACCTAGCACAGATACGCAGTATTTT.